A single TCR beta chain is shown here with its context. RNA extraction and reverse transcription yielded cDNA as sequencing template. Sequencing was performed with immunoSEQ multiplex PCR; in TCRdb, only in-frame clones are kept and a portion is missing. Of about 180,000 clones in the sample, roughly 65% were seen once. The sample belongs to a study of CD8+ T cells in alopecia areata. Study-wide background: Oral tofacitinib, 5 to 10 mg twice daily, was given in an open-label trial.

The germline V gene encodes CDR1 SGHRS and CDR2 YFSETQ. V dropped 1 base and J dropped 6; count of bases not matched to a gene: 4. The CDR3 totals 16 residues. The chain combines TRBV5-1 with TRBJ2-3; 14 bases agree with TRBD2. The sequences come from CD4+ T cells sorted from blood, collected at week 0. The origin of this receptor is a human donor with alopecia areata. CDR3 sequence reads: CASSLRGLAGVDTQYF. DNA of the CDR3: TGCGCCAGCAGCTTGAGGGGACTAGCGGGGGTGGATACGCAGTATTTT.